This TCR beta chain was retrieved from a study of regulatory T cells in long-lasting Graves disease. Sample time point: newly diagnosed GD, antithyroid drugs for less than 3 months. There was RNA extracted from PBMCs, and the TCR library was made from it. Deletions cut 3 bases from V and 3 bases from J, with 18 bases between. CDR3 length: 17 residues. The germline CDR1 and CDR2 sequences are LGHDT and YNNKEL (reference sequence). CDR3 regions were amplified by Arm-PCR using iRepertoire HTBI primers to build TCR beta libraries. Each CDR3 protein is one row after TCRdb ran MiXCR on the multiplex PCR reads. The data contain roughly 420,000 distinct CDR3 sequences, roughly 17% of them singletons. There are many counts of this clonotype. Another study also made use of these data, one on T cells in Graves' hyperthyroidism and ophthalmopathy.

The V and J genes are TRBV3-1 and TRBJ1-5; D is perhaps TRBD1 (5 bases). Source: peripheral blood mononuclear cells (PBMCs), taken at new diagnosis, from a patient treated with antithyroid drugs. The receptor comes from a woman aged 25 to 39 with Graves disease. For the CDR3, the DNA is TGTGCCAGCAGCCAGGGGGGGGGTCCCCACAACAATCAGCCCCAGCATTTT. Its protein is CASSQGGGPHNNQPQHF.